These T cell receptor beta chains were read from a single sample in a study of shared clonotypes between healthy human individuals. Profiling relied on immunoSEQ multiplex PCR, and the TCRdb table lists in-frame clones only, not all of them. Of 1.4 million or so clones listed, 98% to 99% are singletons. Sequenced: naive CD4+ T cells sorted from blood. The receptors stem from a man aged 25 to 45 in good health. Each CDR3 is given with its conserved first and last residue. Fields, in order: V gene, clone size, J gene, D gene, CDR3 DNA, CDR3 protein. A D gene is named only where the DNA matches it firmly. Some rows have no size entry. The others give once, few or many, or a class for an expanded clone.

V gene: TRBV5-1
clone size: -
J gene: TRBJ2-5
D gene: TRBD2
CDR3 DNA: TGCGCCAGCAGCGAGACTAGCGGGAGGGAGACCCAGTACTTC
CDR3 protein: CASSETSGRETQYF

V gene: TRBV11-1
clone size: once
J gene: TRBJ2-7
D gene: -
CDR3 DNA: TGTGCCAGCAGCGCCAGGCCAGGGGTGGCCGAGCAGTACTTC
CDR3 protein: CASSARPGVAEQYF

V gene: TRBV28
clone size: -
J gene: TRBJ1-5
D gene: -
CDR3 DNA: TGTGCCAGCAGTTTCAAGGATTATAGCAATCAGCCCCAGCATTTT
CDR3 protein: CASSFKDYSNQPQHF

V gene: TRBV15
clone size: -
J gene: TRBJ1-1
D gene: -
CDR3 DNA: TGTGCCACCAGTTACAGCCTTATGAACACTGAAGCTTTCTTT
CDR3 protein: CATSYSLMNTEAFF

V gene: TRBV18
clone size: -
J gene: TRBJ1-2
D gene: -
CDR3 DNA: TGTGCCAGCTCACCCTCAGGGATCTATGGCTACACCTTC
CDR3 protein: CASSPSGIYGYTF

V gene: TRBV10-1
clone size: -
J gene: TRBJ1-2
D gene: TRBD1
CDR3 DNA: TGCGCCAGCAGCCCCCGACAGGGCGGTACGGGCGGCTACACCTTC
CDR3 protein: CASSPRQGGTGGYTF

V gene: TRBV4-2
clone size: -
J gene: TRBJ1-1
D gene: -
CDR3 DNA: TGTGCCAGCAGCCAAGCAGGGGTCCACACTGAAGCTTTCTTT
CDR3 protein: CASSQAGVHTEAFF

V gene: TRBV7-2
clone size: -
J gene: TRBJ2-5
D gene: TRBD1
CDR3 DNA: TGTGCCAGCAGCTTAGACCGGGACAGGGGGCGATCCCCGTACTTC
CDR3 protein: CASSLDRDRGRSPYF

V gene: TRBV10-3
clone size: -
J gene: TRBJ2-3
D gene: -
CDR3 DNA: TGTGCCATCAGTGAGTCCCCCACTAGCACAGATACGCAGTATTTT
CDR3 protein: CAISESPTSTDTQYF

V gene: TRBV4-1
clone size: -
J gene: TRBJ1-1
D gene: -
CDR3 DNA: TGCGCCAGCAGCCCGACGGGGGCAACTGAAGCTTTCTTT
CDR3 protein: CASSPTGATEAFF

V gene: TRBV5-1
clone size: -
J gene: TRBJ2-1
D gene: -
CDR3 DNA: TGCGCCAGCAGCTTGCCCCCGCTAGGGATCTCCTACAATGAGCAGTTCTTC
CDR3 protein: CASSLPPLGISYNEQFF

V gene: TRBV5-4
clone size: -
J gene: TRBJ2-1
D gene: TRBD2
CDR3 DNA: TGTGCCAGCAGCTTAGCACTAGCGGGGTTCGGGGAGCAGTTCTTC
CDR3 protein: CASSLALAGFGEQFF

V gene: TRBV18
clone size: -
J gene: TRBJ2-7
D gene: -
CDR3 DNA: TGTGCCAGCTCACCTAGCGCCTACGAGCAGTACTTC
CDR3 protein: CASSPSAYEQYF

V gene: TRBV7-6
clone size: -
J gene: TRBJ2-1
D gene: TRBD1
CDR3 DNA: TGTGCCAGCAGGGGACAGGGGAGAAATGAGCAGTTCTTC
CDR3 protein: CASRGQGRNEQFF

V gene: TRBV5-4
clone size: -
J gene: TRBJ2-3
D gene: TRBD1
CDR3 DNA: TGTGCCAGCAGCTTAGGGACAGGGTGGGATACGCAGTATTTT
CDR3 protein: CASSLGTGWDTQYF

V gene: TRBV15
clone size: -
J gene: TRBJ1-3
D gene: -
CDR3 DNA: TGTGCCACCAGCAGAGAGCGGGCTATCTCTGGAAACACCATATATTTT
CDR3 protein: CATSRERAISGNTIYF

V gene: TRBV7-6
clone size: -
J gene: TRBJ2-2
D gene: -
CDR3 DNA: TGTGCCAGCAGCCCAGCCCCCGGGGAGCTGTTTTTT
CDR3 protein: CASSPAPGELFF

V gene: TRBV28
clone size: once
J gene: TRBJ1-5
D gene: -
CDR3 DNA: TGTGCCAGCAGCTCATTGGGGGGCAGAAGCAATCAGCCCCAGCATTTT
CDR3 protein: CASSSLGGRSNQPQHF

V gene: TRBV9
clone size: -
J gene: TRBJ2-5
D gene: -
CDR3 DNA: TGTGCCAGCAGCGTAGGGAGCCTGCAAGAGACCCAGTACTTC
CDR3 protein: CASSVGSLQETQYF

V gene: TRBV11-1
clone size: -
J gene: TRBJ1-1
D gene: -
CDR3 DNA: TGTGCCAGCAGCTTGGGCAGGGACACTGAAGCTTTCTTT
CDR3 protein: CASSLGRDTEAFF

V gene: TRBV28
clone size: -
J gene: TRBJ2-1
D gene: TRBD2
CDR3 DNA: TGTGCCAGCAGGCCGGGACTACCCTGGGAGCAGTTCTTC
CDR3 protein: CASRPGLPWEQFF

V gene: TRBV7-8
clone size: -
J gene: TRBJ2-7
D gene: -
CDR3 DNA: TGTGCCAGCAGCTTAGATTCTGGGGCCGGGAATAGCGACGAGCAGTACTTC
CDR3 protein: CASSLDSGAGNSDEQYF

V gene: TRBV5-1
clone size: -
J gene: TRBJ1-3
D gene: -
CDR3 DNA: TGCGCCAGCAGCTCAGTAGATGGAAACACCATATATTTT
CDR3 protein: CASSSVDGNTIYF

V gene: TRBV5-1
clone size: -
J gene: TRBJ2-7
D gene: TRBD2
CDR3 DNA: TGCGCCAGCAGCTTGGTTCCGGGACTAGCGGGAGGTTGGGGGGACGAGCAGTACTTC
CDR3 protein: CASSLVPGLAGGWGDEQYF

V gene: TRBV19
clone size: -
J gene: TRBJ2-1
D gene: TRBD2
CDR3 DNA: TGTGCCAGTAGTCCCCTGGGCGGGAGGATCGGCGAGCAGTTCTTC
CDR3 protein: CASSPLGGRIGEQFF

V gene: TRBV5-5
clone size: -
J gene: TRBJ2-1
D gene: -
CDR3 DNA: TGTGCCAGCAGCCTTCCGGGTTTTAGCGGCTTCTACAATGAGCAGTTCTTC
CDR3 protein: CASSLPGFSGFYNEQFF

V gene: TRBV9
clone size: once
J gene: TRBJ2-3
D gene: -
CDR3 DNA: TGTGCCAGCAACCTCCAGGGGGGGGGTGCAGATACGCAGTATTTT
CDR3 protein: CASNLQGGGADTQYF

V gene: TRBV7-9
clone size: -
J gene: TRBJ1-1
D gene: TRBD1
CDR3 DNA: TGTGCCAGCAGCCCGGACAGGGCTACAAACACTGAAGCTTTCTTT
CDR3 protein: CASSPDRATNTEAFF

V gene: TRBV5-1
clone size: -
J gene: TRBJ2-2
D gene: TRBD2
CDR3 DNA: TGCGCCAGCAGCATACCGGGACTAGCGGGAGGGGCCGGGGAGCTGTTTTTT
CDR3 protein: CASSIPGLAGGAGELFF

V gene: TRBV6-4
clone size: -
J gene: TRBJ2-5
D gene: -
CDR3 DNA: TGTGCCAGCAGTGCAAGGCCTGAGACCCAGTACTTC
CDR3 protein: CASSARPETQYF

V gene: TRBV5-8
clone size: -
J gene: TRBJ1-4
D gene: -
CDR3 DNA: TGTGCCAGCAGCTTCCAAGCAACTAATGAAAAACTGTTTTTT
CDR3 protein: CASSFQATNEKLFF

V gene: TRBV11-2
clone size: -
J gene: TRBJ2-7
D gene: -
CDR3 DNA: TGTGCCAGCAGCTCCGCCGGGACTCCGACCTACGAGCAGTACTTC
CDR3 protein: CASSSAGTPTYEQYF

V gene: TRBV9
clone size: -
J gene: TRBJ2-3
D gene: TRBD1
CDR3 DNA: TGTGCCAGCAGCGTTAGGGGGACAGGTCCTTTCACAGATACGCAGTATTTT
CDR3 protein: CASSVRGTGPFTDTQYF

V gene: TRBV29-1
clone size: once
J gene: TRBJ2-3
D gene: TRBD2
CDR3 DNA: TGCAGCGTTTTGTATAGCGGGAGAGGTACGCAGTATTTT
CDR3 protein: CSVLYSGRGTQYF

V gene: TRBV5-4
clone size: -
J gene: TRBJ2-1
D gene: -
CDR3 DNA: TGTGCCAGCAGCCCCACCCGGGGGGCTAATATCTACAATGAGCAGTTCTTC
CDR3 protein: CASSPTRGANIYNEQFF

V gene: TRBV6-1
clone size: -
J gene: TRBJ1-1
D gene: -
CDR3 DNA: TGTGCCAGCAGTGGGGGGGGCCCCAGGGACTTGAACACTGAAGCTTTCTTT
CDR3 protein: CASSGGGPRDLNTEAFF

V gene: TRBV20-1
clone size: -
J gene: TRBJ2-7
D gene: -
CDR3 DNA: TGCAGTGCTAGAGTTCGGTCGGAGCAGTACTTC
CDR3 protein: CSARVRSEQYF

V gene: TRBV28
clone size: -
J gene: TRBJ2-3
D gene: -
CDR3 DNA: TGTGCCAGCAGTTTAGGGGGGGCCTTCACAGATACGCAGTATTTT
CDR3 protein: CASSLGGAFTDTQYF

V gene: TRBV5-1
clone size: -
J gene: TRBJ2-3
D gene: -
CDR3 DNA: TGCGCCAGCAGCTTGGAAGGGGTCACAGATACGCAGTATTTT
CDR3 protein: CASSLEGVTDTQYF

V gene: TRBV7-8
clone size: -
J gene: TRBJ2-1
D gene: TRBD2
CDR3 DNA: TGTGCCAGCAGCTTAGGGCTAGCGGGATCCTACAATGAGCAGTTCTTC
CDR3 protein: CASSLGLAGSYNEQFF

V gene: TRBV9
clone size: once
J gene: TRBJ2-2
D gene: TRBD2
CDR3 DNA: TGTGCCAGCAGCGTAGATGAAGGCCTAGCGGGAGGTGGACCCGGGGAGCTGTTTTTT
CDR3 protein: CASSVDEGLAGGGPGELFF

V gene: TRBV11-2
clone size: -
J gene: TRBJ2-7
D gene: TRBD1
CDR3 DNA: TGTGCCAGCAGCTTGACGACAGGGGGATGGTACGAGCAGTACTTC
CDR3 protein: CASSLTTGGWYEQYF

V gene: TRBV14
clone size: -
J gene: TRBJ2-3
D gene: TRBD2
CDR3 DNA: TGTGCCAGCAGCCAAGGGGCACTAGCGGGAATCACAGATACGCAGTATTTT
CDR3 protein: CASSQGALAGITDTQYF

V gene: TRBV5-1
clone size: -
J gene: TRBJ2-3
D gene: -
CDR3 DNA: TGCGGGACAGCCAGGGCCCGGAACACAGATACGCAGTATTTT
CDR3 protein: CGTARARNTDTQYF

V gene: TRBV28
clone size: -
J gene: TRBJ1-1
D gene: -
CDR3 DNA: TGTGCCAGCAATAAGGTCCCTTCGAACACTGAAGCTTTCTTT
CDR3 protein: CASNKVPSNTEAFF

V gene: TRBV5-1
clone size: -
J gene: TRBJ2-7
D gene: -
CDR3 DNA: TGCGCCAGCAGACCCACTAGGGGTGGCGAGCAGTACTTC
CDR3 protein: CASRPTRGGEQYF

V gene: TRBV2
clone size: -
J gene: TRBJ2-3
D gene: -
CDR3 DNA: TGTGCCAGCAGAGATCGGGGGACAGATACGCAGTATTTT
CDR3 protein: CASRDRGTDTQYF

V gene: TRBV6-1
clone size: once
J gene: TRBJ2-5
D gene: TRBD2
CDR3 DNA: TGTGCCAGCAGTGATCGGACTAGCGGGAGAAGGGAGACCCAGTACTTC
CDR3 protein: CASSDRTSGRRETQYF

V gene: TRBV5-6
clone size: -
J gene: TRBJ2-4
D gene: TRBD1
CDR3 DNA: TGTGCCAGCATCAAAGAGGGACAGGCGAACATTCAGTACTTC
CDR3 protein: CASIKEGQANIQYF

V gene: TRBV10-3
clone size: -
J gene: TRBJ1-1
D gene: -
CDR3 DNA: TGTGCCATTGGCCGGGGAGGGGTGAACACTGAAGCTTTCTTT
CDR3 protein: CAIGRGGVNTEAFF